This section outlines one T cell receptor beta chain sequence together with its context. Its antigen is currently unknown. Per germline, CDR1 SGHDT and CDR2 YYEEEE. V lost 1 base to trimming and J lost 4 bases; unmatched junction nucleotides: 3. The CDR3 has 15 residues. The PCR employed 60 Vbeta primers together with 13 Jbeta primers. TCRdb's copy holds only in-frame clones and misses some; the assay was immunoSEQ multiplex PCR. The repertoire has under 250,000 clones, roughly 85% of them found once; the top ten carry 4% to 4.5%. The record originates from a study of cytomegalovirus exposure and HLA in healthy donors. On the study more broadly: Early on, a data release was issued that held approximately 92 million unique TCRs from HLA-typed donors.

Points from the study as a whole: Likely technical artifact: a cluster of highly shared sequence variants. From TCR beta sequences, most subjects' HLA-A and HLA-B alleles were reportedly predicted accurately.

The rearrangement links TRBV5-6 to TRBJ2-3; TRBD1 agrees at 10 bases. Sequencing input: PBMCs. This TCR derives from a woman between 25 and 40 years old in good health and CMV-seropositive. CDR3 loop: CASSLSGQGADTQYF. The CDR3 bases are TGTGCCAGCAGCTTGAGTGGACAGGGGGCAGATACGCAGTATTTT.